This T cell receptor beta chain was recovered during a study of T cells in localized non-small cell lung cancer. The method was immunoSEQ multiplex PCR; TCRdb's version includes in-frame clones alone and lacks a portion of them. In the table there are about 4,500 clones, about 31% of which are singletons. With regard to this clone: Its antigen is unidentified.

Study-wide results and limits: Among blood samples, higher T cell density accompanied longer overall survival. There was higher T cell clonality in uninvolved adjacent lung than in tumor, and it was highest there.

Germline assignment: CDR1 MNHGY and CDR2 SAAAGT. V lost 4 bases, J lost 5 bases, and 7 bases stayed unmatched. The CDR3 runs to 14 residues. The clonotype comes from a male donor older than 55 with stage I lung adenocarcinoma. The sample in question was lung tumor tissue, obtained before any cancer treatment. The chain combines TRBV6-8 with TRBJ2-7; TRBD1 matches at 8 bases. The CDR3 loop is CASSSGQGVHEQYF. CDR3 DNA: TGTGCCAGCAGTTCAGGACAGGGTGTCCACGAGCAGTACTTC.